Each of the 28 T cell receptor beta chains below was sequenced from the same sample in a study of regulatory and conventional T cells in RAG deficiency. The repertoire was sequenced with immunoSEQ multiplex PCR; TCRdb's copy has only in-frame clones and lacks some. The sample holds approximately 28,000 clones, roughly 95% seen once. Genomic DNA came from blood conventional CD4+ T cells gated CD25-low CD127-high. These sequences were also reported in another study, on regulatory T cells. As that report states: The primer mix had 52 TRBV and 13 TRBJ primers.

What was sequenced was CD25- CD4+ T cells sorted from blood. The source is a human donor in good health.

The count of this clone is one. The chain employs TRBV27 and TRBJ1-4; tentatively, D is TRBD1 (5 bases). The germline gives CDR1 MNHEY, CDR2 SMNVEV (reference sequence). The CDR3 extends over 14 amino acids. Trimming removed 6 bases at V and 8 bases at J, with 16 bases between. The DNA for the CDR3 is TGTGCCAGCAGCAGAAGGGGTTTGGGGGAAAAACTGTTTTTT. This sequence encodes CASSRRGLGEKLFF.

The chain recombines TRBV6-6 with TRBJ2-5, with a possible D match to TRBD2 (6 bases). CDR3 length: 12 residues. Trimming pared 7 bases from V and 5 bases from J, leaving 11 bases between. Germline loops: CDR1 MNHNY, CDR2 SVGAGI (reference sequence). CDR3 nucleotides: TGTGCCAGCACCCGGGGGAGTGAGACCCAGTACTTC. Its translation is CASTRGSETQYF.

The CDR3 reads CASSLAGTEVNEKLFF. The CDR3 DNA is TGTGCCAGCAGCTTAGCGGGGACAGAGGTTAATGAAAAACTGTTTTTT. This chain links TRBV7-9 with TRBJ1-4; 7 bases are a match to TRBD1. The CDR3 extends over 16 amino acids. Germline loops: CDR1 SEHNR, CDR2 FQNEAQ (reference sequence). Losses at the gene ends were 0 bases for V and 4 bases for J; bases not matched to a gene: 5. The full variable domain, rest sourced from reference TRBV7-9 and TRBJ1-4, is DTGVSQNPRHKITKRGQNVTFRCDPISEHNRLYWYRQTLGQGPEFLTYFQNEAQLEKSRLLSDRFSAERPKGSFSTLEIQRTEQGDSAMYLCASSLAGTEVNEKLFFGSGTQLSVL.

V usage is TRBV20-1 and J usage is TRBJ2-7; D remains unclear. Between the trimmed V and J ends, which lost 6 bases and 7 bases, there was a span of 10 bases. The CDR3 consists of 10 residues. Germline CDR1 and CDR2: DFQATT and SNEGSKA (reference sequence). CDR3 nucleotide sequence: TGCAGTGCCCTCCCTAGGGAGCAGTACTTC. It translates to CSALPREQYF.

This chain joins TRBV6-5 and TRBJ2-1; perhaps TRBD1 as D (6 bases). The CDR3 runs 16 residues. Germline CDR1 is MNHEY and CDR2 is SVGAGI. The V and J ends lost 0 bases and 4 bases respectively, with 13 bases between them. The CDR3 DNA is TGTGCCAGCAGTTACTCGGGCAGGGGCCCGTACAATGAGCAGTTCTTC. Translating gives CASSYSGRGPYNEQFF.

The genes are TRBV7-9 and TRBJ2-7; D perhaps matches TRBD2 (7 bases). Germline CDR1 SEHNR, CDR2 FQNEAQ (reference sequence). V shed 5 bases and J shed 4 bases, with 21 bases lying between them. The CDR3 consists of 16 residues. The CDR3 spells CASSLWRGGLLYEQYF. CDR3 bases: TGTGCCAGCAGCCTCTGGAGGGGGGGACTTTTATACGAGCAGTACTTC.

The chain recombines TRBV27 with TRBJ2-7; D perhaps matches TRBD2 (5 bases). The CDR3 totals 15 residues. Germline V gene lookup returns CDR1 MNHEY and CDR2 SMNVEV (reference sequence). V lost 0 bases and J lost 2, with 11 bases in between. The DNA of the CDR3 is TGTGCCAGCAGTTTATCGGGCGGGCCTACCTACGAGCAGTACTTC. This sequence encodes CASSLSGGPTYEQYF.

The CDR3 nucleotides are TGTGCCAGCAGCTCCCCCGGGACTAGAAATTCGGGGCAGTTCTTC. This codes for CASSSPGTRNSGQFF. The chain joins TRBV11-2 to TRBJ2-1; 8 positions agree with TRBD2. CDR1 and CDR2 (germline): SGHAT, FQNNGV. This CDR3 contains 15 residues. V dropped 4 bases and J dropped 12; count of bases not matched to a gene: 14.

This chain connects TRBV19 to TRBJ1-2; D might be TRBD1 (5 bases). Germline V gene data show CDR1 as LNHDA and CDR2 as SQIVND (reference sequence). There are 15 residues in the CDR3. V lost 3 bases to trimming and J lost 4 bases, with 15 bases between them. The CDR3 protein is CASSIPGRATYGYTF. The CDR3 DNA reads as TGTGCCAGTAGTATCCCAGGGAGGGCCACCTATGGCTACACCTTC.

V usage is TRBV7-3 and J usage is TRBJ2-3, with 7 bases lining up with TRBD1. This CDR3 has 12 amino acids. In germline, CDR1 is SGHTA, CDR2 FQGTGA. With 5 bases clipped from V and 5 bases from J, the junction kept 1 base outside the gene matches. The CDR3 DNA reads as TGTGCCAGCAGCCCAGGGGGAGATACGCAGTATTTT. Its translation: CASSPGGDTQYF.

Only one count was recorded for this clone. The rearrangement joins TRBV9 to TRBJ2-2; weak D call: TRBD1 (6 bases). Trimming removed 0 bases from V and 6 bases from J, with 15 bases in between. The CDR3 is 16 amino acids. Germline V gene data show CDR1 as SGDLS and CDR2 as YYNGEE. The CDR3 coding sequence is TGTGCCAGCAGCGTAGTGGCAGGGGTCTCCTCCGGGGAGCTGTTTTTT. Its protein is CASSVVAGVSSGELFF.

The chain is built from TRBV5-1 and TRBJ2-2; 7 bases line up with TRBD1. This CDR3 is built from 16 residues. Trimming at V came to 0 bases and at J to 2 bases, leaving 4 bases not matched to a gene. The V gene's germline CDR1 is SGHRS and CDR2 YFSETQ. CDR3 coding DNA: TGCGCCAGCAGCTTGGAGTACAGGGGCAACACCGGGGAGCTGTTTTTT. Translated: CASSLEYRGNTGELFF. Looking up the rest from reference TRBV5-1 and TRBJ2-2 gives the full variable domain: KAGVTQTPRYLIKTRGQQVTLSCSPISGHRSVSWYQQTPGQGLQFLFEYFSETQRNKGNFPGRFSGRQFSNSRSEMNVSTLELGDSALYLCASSLEYRGNTGELFFGEGSRLTVL.

J is TRBJ2-3 and V is TRBV4-1; perhaps TRBD2 as D (5 bases). V lost 8 bases and J 4 bases, leaving 19 bases between the germline ends. CDR3 length: 15 amino acids. Germline V CDR1 and CDR2: MGHRA, YSYEKL. CDR3 residues: CASRAGLIFADTQYF. CDR3 coding DNA: TGCGCCAGCCGTGCTGGACTGATCTTCGCAGATACGCAGTATTTT.

V is TRBV7-9 and J is TRBJ1-2; the match to TRBD1 covers 8 bases. CDR1 is SEHNR and CDR2 is FQNEAQ in the germline V gene (reference sequence). The CDR3 is made up of 13 amino acids. V lost 5 bases and J lost 8; bases outside the gene matches: 7. Here the CDR3 DNA reads TGTGCCAGCAGCCGTGGACAGGGAACGGGCTACACCTTC. Its protein product is CASSRGQGTGYTF.

This clone was observed a single time. The chain joins TRBV25-1 to TRBJ1-1; 10 bases match TRBD1. Unmatched junction bases numbered 7, after V lost 4 bases and J lost 5 bases. In germline, CDR1 is MGHDK, CDR2 SYGVNS. CDR3 length: 15 residues. Written as DNA, the CDR3 is TGTGCCAGCAGTGTCTCGGACAGGGGGGGAACTGAAGCTTTCTTT. Translating gives CASSVSDRGGTEAFF.

The chain has TRBV10-3 and TRBJ1-2; D is possibly TRBD1 (5 bases). Germline V gene lookup returns CDR1 ENHRY and CDR2 SYGVKD. V was shortened by 3 bases and J by 8 bases, with 10 bases between the two germline ends. The CDR3 extends over 12 amino acids. CDR3 nucleotide sequence: TGTGCCATCAGTGATGGGGGGGACGGCTACACCTTC. Residues: CAISDGGDGYTF.

The chain links TRBV5-1 to TRBJ2-1; TRBD1 matches 9 bases. This CDR3 contains 19 residues. V dropped 1 base and J dropped 2; count of bases not matched to a gene: 13. Germline loops: CDR1 SGHRS, CDR2 YFSETQ. The CDR3 here is CASSLFRLKRDRAYNEQFF. Here the CDR3 DNA reads TGCGCCAGCAGCTTGTTCCGGTTAAAACGGGACAGGGCCTACAATGAGCAGTTCTTC.

This rearrangement joins TRBV19 to TRBJ1-6, with D perhaps matching TRBD1 (5 bases). Between the trimmed V and J ends, which lost 5 bases and 2 bases, there was a span of 13 bases. Germline CDR1 LNHDA, CDR2 SQIVND (reference sequence). There are 16 residues in the CDR3. The CDR3 bases are TGTGCCAGTAGTGAAAGGGGAAGCGCCTATAATTCACCCCTCCACTTT. Translated: CASSERGSAYNSPLHF.

In this sample, this clone turned up once. V gene TRBV7-6 combines with J gene TRBJ1-2, with D possibly being TRBD1 (5 bases). In germline, CDR1 is SGHVS, CDR2 FNYEAQ. CDR3 size: 13 residues. Trimming cost V 3 bases and J 8 bases, with 13 bases left between them. CDR3 residues: CASSLDKAGGYTF. CDR3 bases: TGTGCCAGCAGCTTGGACAAGGCGGGGGGCTACACCTTC.

The J gene is TRBJ1-5, the V gene TRBV27; D unresolved. Per germline, CDR1 MNHEY and CDR2 SMNVEV (reference sequence). V gave up 7 bases and J gave up 9 bases, with 22 bases separating them. The CDR3 extends over 15 amino acids. CDR3 coding DNA: TGTGCCAGCACCCCCCGCTACGGGTCGAATTGGCCCCAGCATTTT. It translates to CASTPRYGSNWPQHF.

This clone was picked up one time. The V call is TRBV5-5, the J call TRBJ1-1; D is possibly TRBD1 (5 bases). Germline CDR1 is SGHKS and CDR2 is YYEKEE (reference sequence). This CDR3 is 13 amino acids long. V was cut by 0 bases and J by 11 bases, with 14 bases left in between. The CDR3 bases are TGTGCCAGCAGCTTGGGGGGGGGATATTGGGCTTTCTTT. As protein: CASSLGGGYWAFF. Looking up the rest from reference TRBV5-5 and TRBJ1-1 gives the full variable domain: DAGVTQSPTHLIKTRGQQVTLRCSPISGHKSVSWYQQVLGQGPQFIFQYYEKEERGRGNFPDRFSARQFPNYSSELNVNALLLGDSALYLCASSLGGGYWAFFGQGTRLTVV.

The chain employs TRBV9 and TRBJ2-5; TRBD2 is a possible D gene (7 bases). CDR1 and CDR2 from the germline V gene are SGDLS and YYNGEE. Trimming removed 4 bases from V and 2 bases from J, with 24 bases in between. The CDR3 consists of 18 residues. The CDR3 DNA reads as TGTGCCAGCAGCTCCCAACCGGGGGGCGCCGTAATACAAGAGACCCAGTACTTC. This gives the protein CASSSQPGGAVIQETQYF.

This sequence joins TRBV9 and TRBJ2-6; 7 bases map to TRBD1. There are 16 residues in the CDR3. Germline CDR1 reads SGDLS; CDR2 reads YYNGEE. The junction had 5 bases not matched to a gene; V was cut back by 3 bases and J by 2 bases. The CDR3 is CASSGKGAAGANVLTF. Here the CDR3 DNA reads TGTGCCAGCAGCGGGAAGGGGGCGGCTGGGGCCAACGTCCTGACTTTC. The whole variable domain, remainder taken from reference TRBV9 and TRBJ2-6, is DSGVTQTPKHLITATGQRVTLRCSPRSGDLSVYWYQQSLDQGLQFLIQYYNGEERAKGNILERFSAQQFPDLHSELNLSSLELGDSALYFCASSGKGAAGANVLTFGAGSRLTVL.

V gene TRBV10-2 combines with J gene TRBJ2-5; 9 bases align to TRBD2. V lost 3 bases to trimming and J lost 5 bases; unmatched junction nucleotides: 7. The length of the CDR3 is 15 residues. In germline, CDR1 is WSHSY, CDR2 SAAADI. CDR3 DNA sequence: TGCGCCAGCAGTGAAGATAGCGGGGGATTGGAGACCCAGTACTTC. As protein: CASSEDSGGLETQYF.

The genes are TRBV2 and TRBJ1-2, with D uncertain. CDR3 length: 11 residues. V was shortened by 6 bases and J by 4 bases, with 6 bases between the two germline ends. Germline CDR1 is SNHLY and CDR2 is FYNNEI. The chain's CDR3 is CASSLSYGYTF. CDR3 in DNA: TGTGCCAGCAGCCTCAGCTATGGCTACACCTTC.

The J gene is TRBJ2-7, the V gene TRBV6-5, with TRBD2 as a possible D gene (5 bases). Germline lookup yields CDR1 MNHEY and CDR2 SVGAGI. Trimming removed 7 bases from V and 5 bases from J, with 12 bases in between. This CDR3 is built from 12 residues. For the CDR3, the DNA is TGTGCCAGCATCTCGAGCGGCCACGAGCAGTACTTC. It specifies CASISSGHEQYF.

The V call is TRBV6-1, the J call TRBJ1-4; D perhaps matches TRBD1 (6 bases). CDR1 is MNHNS, CDR2 SASEGT, per germline. The CDR3 spans 15 residues. Trimming took 8 bases from V and 8 from J, leaving 21 bases between them. CDR3 nucleotides: TGTGCCAGCCTTGCTCGAACGGGGGGCTGGGAAAAACTGTTTTTT. Encoded protein: CASLARTGGWEKLFF.

This chain joins TRBV12-1 and TRBJ1-2. TRBV12-1 represents a pseudogene. The CDR3 is 15 residues long. CDR3 sequence: CASSPWAGRDYGYTF. CDR3 bases: TGTGCCAGCAGCCCTTGGGCAGGGAGGGACTATGGCTACACCTTC.